Following are 14 T cell receptor beta chains from one sample sequenced in a study of blood T cell repertoires in COVID-19. Libraries were prepared by immunoSEQ multiplex PCR; TCRdb keeps only in-frame clonotypes and omits some of them. The top ten clones hold about 18% of a sample with more than 300,000 clones, 92% of them seen once. The sequencing sample was made of PBMCs or T cells enriched from blood (not recorded which). All receptors come from a woman in her 30s who had recovered from COVID-19.

The chain combines TRBV28 with TRBJ1-1, with 8 bases aligning to TRBD1. Germline CDR1 and CDR2: MDHEN and SYDVKM. J was trimmed by 11 bases and V by 6 bases; bases with no gene match: 11. There are 13 residues in the CDR3. The CDR3 loop reads CASSTDRGYRAFF. The CDR3 DNA is TGTGCCAGCAGCACCGACAGGGGATATCGGGCTTTCTTT.

The rearrangement links TRBV11-3 to TRBJ2-7; the match to TRBD2 covers 11 bases. The CDR3 has 16 amino acids. CDR1 SGHNT and CDR2 YENEEA come from the germline V gene. J lost 0 bases, V lost 6 bases, and 7 bases had no gene match. CDR3 in DNA: TGTGCCAGCAGTCGGGGGACTAGCGGACACTCCTACGAGCAGTACTTC. This encodes CASSRGTSGHSYEQYF.

The rearrangement uses TRBV27 and TRBJ1-4, with D uncertain. The CDR3 is made up of 13 amino acids. Germline V gene lookup returns CDR1 MNHEY and CDR2 SMNVEV (reference sequence). The V gene lost 1 base and the J gene lost 7 bases, with 7 bases spanning the gap. The CDR3 DNA reads TGTGCCAGCAGTTTATTTCTCGGTGAAAAACTGTTTTTT. Translation: CASSLFLGEKLFF.

The V call is TRBV9, the J call TRBJ2-3; 7 bases match TRBD1. Germline assignment: CDR1 SGDLS and CDR2 YYNGEE. Germline trimming cut 1 base from V and 5 bases from J; bases unmatched to any gene: 7. The CDR3 length is 15 residues. The chain's CDR3 is CASSVFPQGKDTQYF. CDR3 nucleotide sequence: TGTGCCAGCAGCGTATTCCCACAGGGGAAAGATACGCAGTATTTT.

The rearrangement joins TRBV2 to TRBJ2-7; 9 positions match TRBD1. This CDR3 has 12 residues. Germline V gene data show CDR1 as SNHLY and CDR2 as FYNNEI. The V and J ends lost 7 bases and 7 bases, in that order; junction bases with no gene match: 5. The CDR3 here is CASNRGQREQYF. The CDR3 DNA follows: TGTGCCAGCAACAGGGGGCAGAGGGAGCAGTACTTC.

The chain combines TRBV19 with TRBJ2-5; perhaps TRBD1 as D (5 bases). The CDR3 consists of 14 residues. Trimming cost V 6 bases and J 5 bases, with 16 bases left between them. Germline V CDR1 and CDR2: LNHDA, SQIVND (reference sequence). CDR3 sequence (DNA): TGTGCCAGTAGGGGGCACAGGCAAATGGAGACCCAGTACTTC. The encoded protein is CASRGHRQMETQYF.

The chain has TRBV28 and TRBJ2-1; TRBD1 matches at 9 bases. The CDR3 is 15 amino acids. Germline V lookup: CDR1 MDHEN, CDR2 SYDVKM. V dropped 5 bases and J dropped 7; count of bases not matched to a gene: 9. DNA for the CDR3: TGTGCCAGCAGTACCCCGGGACAGGGTTTTAATGAGCAGTTCTTC. The encoded protein is CASSTPGQGFNEQFF.

A word on this clone: Other nucleotide sequences from this sample produce the same CDR3. The J gene is TRBJ2-1, the V gene TRBV9; 12 nucleotides agree with TRBD2. The ends lost 3 bases at V and 8 bases at J; junction bases unmatched: 6. This CDR3 comprises 15 residues. From germline, CDR1 is SGDLS and CDR2 YYNGEE. CDR3 protein: CASSATSGRGHEQFF. The CDR3 bases are TGTGCCAGCAGCGCGACTAGCGGGAGAGGCCATGAGCAGTTCTTC. Variable domain in full (rest from reference TRBV9 and TRBJ2-1): DSGVTQTPKHLITATGQRVTLRCSPRSGDLSVYWYQQSLDQGLQFLIQYYNGEERAKGNILERFSAQQFPDLHSELNLSSLELGDSALYFCASSATSGRGHEQFFGPGTRLTVL.

The V and J genes are TRBV4-3 and TRBJ2-5, with 9 bases matching TRBD2. The CDR3 covers 16 residues. Losses at the gene ends were 0 bases for V and 0 bases for J; bases not matched to a gene: 2. The germline V gene encodes CDR1 LGHNA and CDR2 YSLEER. As DNA, the CDR3 is TGCGCCAGCAGCCAAGAACTAGCGGGTTACCAAGAGACCCAGTACTTC. The encoded protein is CASSQELAGYQETQYF.

The chain recombines TRBV3-1 (or the pseudogene TRBV3-2) with TRBJ2-2; maybe TRBD1 (5 bases). Germline V gene sequence: CDR1 LGHDT, CDR2 YNNKEL (reference sequence). Trimming removed 0 bases at V and 4 bases at J, with 9 bases between. This CDR3 is built from 15 residues. The CDR3 bases are TGTGCCAGCAGCCAAGATCCGGACATCACCGGGGAGCTGTTTTTT. Encoded protein: CASSQDPDITGELFF.

This clone was observed a few times. This rearrangement joins TRBV5-1 to TRBJ2-2; TRBD2 matches at 10 bases. CDR1 is SGHRS and CDR2 is YFSETQ in the germline V gene. The V gene end was trimmed by 0 bases and the J gene end by 5 bases; junction bases not matched to a gene: 13. The CDR3 covers 19 residues. The CDR3 here is CASSLGHSGGAALTGELFF. CDR3 coding DNA: TGCGCCAGCAGCTTGGGACACAGCGGGGGGGCGGCTTTGACCGGGGAGCTGTTTTTT.

There are a few counts of this clone. CDR3 sequence: CASSLERTQETQYF. The CDR3 region has the DNA TGTGCCAGCAGCTTAGAGAGGACTCAAGAGACCCAGTACTTC. The chain has TRBV7-9 and TRBJ2-5; maybe TRBD2 (5 bases). V lost 1 base to trimming and J lost 2 bases, with 8 bases between them. CDR1 is SEHNR, CDR2 FQNEAQ, per germline (reference sequence). The CDR3 covers 14 residues.

This chain uses TRBV5-4 with TRBJ2-7; TRBD2 matches 8 bases. The CDR3 runs 15 residues. J lost 4 bases, V lost 4 bases, and 10 bases had no gene match. CDR1 SGHNT and CDR2 YYREEE come from the germline V gene (reference sequence). This CDR3 is CASSQGLAGEYEQYF. In DNA, the CDR3 is TGTGCCAGCAGCCAAGGACTAGCAGGGGAATACGAGCAGTACTTC.

The rearrangement uses TRBV7-9 and TRBJ1-3, with a weak D call TRBD1 (6 bases). Trimming cost V 5 bases and J 3 bases, with 14 bases left between them. The CDR3 is 15 residues long. Germline CDR1 SEHNR, CDR2 FQNEAQ (reference sequence). The CDR3 is CASSPQGRLGNTIYF. The CDR3 region has the DNA TGTGCCAGCAGCCCACAGGGAAGACTTGGAAACACCATATATTTT.